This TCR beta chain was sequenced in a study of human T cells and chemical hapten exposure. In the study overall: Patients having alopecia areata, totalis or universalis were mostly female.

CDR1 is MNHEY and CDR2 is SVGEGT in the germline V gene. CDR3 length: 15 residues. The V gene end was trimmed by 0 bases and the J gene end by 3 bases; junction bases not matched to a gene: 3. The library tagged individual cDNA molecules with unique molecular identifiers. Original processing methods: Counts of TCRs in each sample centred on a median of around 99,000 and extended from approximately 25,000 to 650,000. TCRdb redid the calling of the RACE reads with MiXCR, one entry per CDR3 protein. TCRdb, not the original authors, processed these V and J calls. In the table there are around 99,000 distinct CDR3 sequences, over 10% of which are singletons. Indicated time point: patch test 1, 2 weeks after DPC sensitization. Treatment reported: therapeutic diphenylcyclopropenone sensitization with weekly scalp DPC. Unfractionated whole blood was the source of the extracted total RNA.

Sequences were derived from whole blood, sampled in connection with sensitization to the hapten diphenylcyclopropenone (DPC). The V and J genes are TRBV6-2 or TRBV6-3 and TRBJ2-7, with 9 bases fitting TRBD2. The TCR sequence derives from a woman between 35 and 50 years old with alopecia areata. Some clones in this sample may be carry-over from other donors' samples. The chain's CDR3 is CASSYSRLADYEQYF. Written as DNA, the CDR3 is TGTGCCAGCAGTTACTCTCGACTAGCGGACTACGAGCAGTACTTC.